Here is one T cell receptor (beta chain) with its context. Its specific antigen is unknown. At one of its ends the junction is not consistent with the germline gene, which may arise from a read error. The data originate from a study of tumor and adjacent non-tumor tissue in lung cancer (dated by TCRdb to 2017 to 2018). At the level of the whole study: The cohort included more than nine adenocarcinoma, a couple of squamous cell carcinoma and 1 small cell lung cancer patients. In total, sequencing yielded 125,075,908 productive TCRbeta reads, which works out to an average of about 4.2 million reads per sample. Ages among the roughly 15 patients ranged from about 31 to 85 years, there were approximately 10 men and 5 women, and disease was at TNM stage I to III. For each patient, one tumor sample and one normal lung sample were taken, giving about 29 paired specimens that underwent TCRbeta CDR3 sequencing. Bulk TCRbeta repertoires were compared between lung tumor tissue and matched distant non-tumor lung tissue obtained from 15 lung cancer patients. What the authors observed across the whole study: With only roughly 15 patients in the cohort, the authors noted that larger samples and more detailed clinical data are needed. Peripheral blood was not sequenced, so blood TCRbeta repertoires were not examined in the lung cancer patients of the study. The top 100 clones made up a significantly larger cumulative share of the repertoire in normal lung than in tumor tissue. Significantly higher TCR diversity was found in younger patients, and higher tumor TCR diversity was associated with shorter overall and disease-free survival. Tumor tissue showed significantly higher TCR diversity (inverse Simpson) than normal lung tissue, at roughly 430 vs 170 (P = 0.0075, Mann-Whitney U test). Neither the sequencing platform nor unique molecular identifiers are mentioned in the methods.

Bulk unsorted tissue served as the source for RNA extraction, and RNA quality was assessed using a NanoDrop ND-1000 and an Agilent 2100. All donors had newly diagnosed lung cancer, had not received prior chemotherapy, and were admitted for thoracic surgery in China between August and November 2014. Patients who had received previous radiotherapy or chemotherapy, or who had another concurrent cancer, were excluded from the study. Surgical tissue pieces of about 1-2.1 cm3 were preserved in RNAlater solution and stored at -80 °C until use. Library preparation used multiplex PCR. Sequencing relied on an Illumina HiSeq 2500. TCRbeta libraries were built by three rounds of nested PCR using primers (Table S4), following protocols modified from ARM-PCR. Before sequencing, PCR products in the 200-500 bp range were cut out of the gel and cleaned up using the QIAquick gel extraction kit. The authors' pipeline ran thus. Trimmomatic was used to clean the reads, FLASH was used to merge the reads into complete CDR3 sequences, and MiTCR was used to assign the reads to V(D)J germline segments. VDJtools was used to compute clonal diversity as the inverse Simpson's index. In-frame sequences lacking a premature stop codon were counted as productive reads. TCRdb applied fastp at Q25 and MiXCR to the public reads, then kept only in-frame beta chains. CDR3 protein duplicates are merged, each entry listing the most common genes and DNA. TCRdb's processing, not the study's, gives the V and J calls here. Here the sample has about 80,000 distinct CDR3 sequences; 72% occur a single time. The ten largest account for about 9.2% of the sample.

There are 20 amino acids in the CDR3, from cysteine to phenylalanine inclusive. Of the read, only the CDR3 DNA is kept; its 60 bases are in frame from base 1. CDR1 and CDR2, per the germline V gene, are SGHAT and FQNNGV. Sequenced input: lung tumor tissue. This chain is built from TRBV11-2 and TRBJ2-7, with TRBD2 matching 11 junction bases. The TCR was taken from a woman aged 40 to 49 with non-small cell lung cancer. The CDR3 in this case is CANSLSVPPSGRSSTFEQYF. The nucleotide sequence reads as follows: TGTGCCAACAGCCTCTCTGTGCCGCCTAGCGGGAGGTCCTCCACTTTTGAGCAGTATTTC. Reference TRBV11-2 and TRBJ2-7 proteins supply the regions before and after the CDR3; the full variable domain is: EAGVAQSPRYKIIEKRQSVAFWCNPISGHATLYWYQQILGQGPKLLIQFQNNGVVDDSQLPKDRFSAERLKGVDSTLKIQPAKLEDSAVYLCANSLSVPPSGRSSTFEQYFGPGTRLTVT.